What follows are 13 T cell receptor beta chains derived from one specimen sequenced in a study of blood T cell repertoires in COVID-19 (TCRdb year 2020). The library was generated by the immunoSEQ multiplex PCR assay. TCRdb holds this immuneACCESS table with in-frame rearrangements only. Some clones are missing; in checked studies, unresolved V genes explain under half, and the rest has no known cause. This sample lists some 94,000 clones; 75% to 90% were detected once. Under 1.2% of the sample lies in the top ten. Sequencing used peripheral blood. The receptor source for this set is a human donor in a cohort sampled during active COVID-19.

The V call is TRBV28, the J call TRBJ1-4; D is perhaps TRBD1 (5 bases). Germline V CDR1 and CDR2: MDHEN, SYDVKM. V gave up 4 bases and J gave up 5 bases, with 14 bases separating them. The CDR3 length is 15 residues. CDR3 amino acids: CASSSGYHANEKLFF. The CDR3 DNA follows: TGTGCCAGCAGTTCAGGGTACCATGCGAATGAAAAACTGTTTTTT.

The chain combines TRBV3-1 (or the pseudogene TRBV3-2) with TRBJ2-5, with a possible D match to TRBD1 (6 bases). Trimming pared 3 bases from V and 2 bases from J, leaving 19 bases between. The CDR3 length is 17 residues. The germline gives CDR1 LGHDT, CDR2 YNNKEL (reference sequence). In DNA, the CDR3 is TGTGCCAGCAGCCAGGAAAACAGGGTATGGAGGCAAGAGACCCAGTACTTC. As protein: CASSQENRVWRQETQYF.

The V gene is TRBV28, the J gene TRBJ2-1, with D unclear. Germline V gene lookup returns CDR1 MDHEN and CDR2 SYDVKM. Trimming removed 5 bases from V and 10 bases from J, with 18 bases in between. The CDR3 runs 14 residues. CDR3 residues: CASSKPDTSWEQFF. CDR3 nucleotides: TGTGCCAGCAGTAAGCCCGATACCTCGTGGGAGCAGTTCTTC.

The CDR3 DNA is TGTGCCAGCAGAGTTCAGACAGGGGAAATCTACGAGCAGTACTTC. Translating gives CASRVQTGEIYEQYF. This chain links TRBV6-5 with TRBJ2-7; 8 nucleotides match TRBD1. J gave up 3 bases and V 6 bases, and 10 bases lay outside the gene matches. CDR3 length: 15 amino acids. Germline V gene sequence: CDR1 MNHEY, CDR2 SVGAGI.

The V and J genes are TRBV7-8 and TRBJ1-5; perhaps TRBD1 as D (5 bases). This CDR3 contains 18 residues. CDR1 and CDR2 (germline): SGHVS, FQNEAQ. V gave up 3 bases and J gave up 2 bases, with 20 bases separating them. DNA of the CDR3: TGTGCCAGCAGCTTCGCCCCAAACAGCGGGGGAGGCAATCAGCCCCAGCATTTT. This codes for CASSFAPNSGGGNQPQHF.

The chain couples TRBV28 to TRBJ1-2, with 8 bases that match TRBD1. The germline gives CDR1 MDHEN, CDR2 SYDVKM. The CDR3 has 16 amino acids. The ends lost 2 bases at V and 7 bases at J; junction bases unmatched: 12. The CDR3 coding sequence is TGTGCCAGCAGTTTAAACCCCCTGGCAGGGGGCTTTGGCTACACCTTC. Its protein product is CASSLNPLAGGFGYTF.

V gene TRBV5-1 combines with J gene TRBJ2-2; no reliable D call. The CDR3 covers 14 residues. Germline CDR1 is SGHRS and CDR2 is YFSETQ. V gave up 4 bases and J gave up 1 base, with 8 bases separating them. The CDR3 region is CASSPLGNTGELFF. The CDR3 DNA reads as TGCGCCAGCAGCCCGCTAGGGAACACCGGGGAGCTGTTTTTT.

This sequence joins TRBV3-1 (or the pseudogene TRBV3-2) and TRBJ2-7; 8 nucleotides agree with TRBD1. V was pared by 8 bases and J by 2 bases, with 2 bases of the junction left unmatched. CDR1 is LGHDT and CDR2 is YNNKEL in the germline V gene (reference sequence). The CDR3 covers 12 residues. CDR3 nucleotides: TGTGCCAGCGGGACAGGAGCCTACGAGCAGTACTTC. Its translation is CASGTGAYEQYF.

The gene calls are TRBV28 and TRBJ2-7, with D tentatively TRBD2 (5 bases). The CDR3 loop spans 13 amino acids. V was trimmed by 5 bases and J by 4 bases, leaving 12 bases between them. Germline V gene data show CDR1 as MDHEN and CDR2 as SYDVKM. For the CDR3, the DNA is TGTGCCAGCAGTAAGTCTCCGGGGTACGAGCAGTACTTC. Translating it yields CASSKSPGYEQYF.

This clone was recorded once. The chain has TRBV19 and TRBJ2-7; D perhaps matches TRBD1 (5 bases). Germline assignment: CDR1 LNHDA and CDR2 SQIVND (reference sequence). CDR3 size: 14 residues. With 4 bases removed from V and 1 base from J, the gap between germline ends came to 11 bases. CDR3 residues: CASSSQGFSYEQYF. The CDR3 bases are TGTGCCAGTAGTAGTCAGGGTTTTTCCTACGAGCAGTACTTC.

V gene TRBV7-6 combines with J gene TRBJ2-1; D is undetermined. Trimming stripped 5 bases from V and 10 bases from J, with 18 bases between. Germline-derived CDR1 and CDR2 are SGHVS and FNYEAQ. The CDR3 extends over 14 amino acids. In nucleotides, the CDR3 is TGTGCCAGCAGCCTCAACTCGATGCCCCGGGAGCAGTTCTTC. Protein sequence: CASSLNSMPREQFF.

The chain employs TRBV6-5 and TRBJ2-2, with 7 positions matching TRBD1. With 7 bases clipped from V and 0 bases from J, the junction kept 2 bases outside the gene matches. Germline V CDR1 and CDR2: MNHEY, SVGAGI. The CDR3 length is 14 residues. The CDR3 nucleotides are TGTGCCAGCAAAGGACAGGCGAACACCGGGGAGCTGTTTTTT. Residues: CASKGQANTGELFF.

This clone is medium-sized by share. The chain has TRBV7-9 and TRBJ2-1; a possible D gene is TRBD2 (5 bases). This CDR3 is built from 15 residues. V was shortened by 5 bases and J by 5 bases, with 16 bases between the two germline ends. The germline V gene has CDR1 SEHNR and CDR2 FQNEAQ (reference sequence). CDR3 in DNA: TGTGCCAGCAGCGATTCACTAGGTCAGGACAATGAGCAGTTCTTC. Encoded protein: CASSDSLGQDNEQFF.